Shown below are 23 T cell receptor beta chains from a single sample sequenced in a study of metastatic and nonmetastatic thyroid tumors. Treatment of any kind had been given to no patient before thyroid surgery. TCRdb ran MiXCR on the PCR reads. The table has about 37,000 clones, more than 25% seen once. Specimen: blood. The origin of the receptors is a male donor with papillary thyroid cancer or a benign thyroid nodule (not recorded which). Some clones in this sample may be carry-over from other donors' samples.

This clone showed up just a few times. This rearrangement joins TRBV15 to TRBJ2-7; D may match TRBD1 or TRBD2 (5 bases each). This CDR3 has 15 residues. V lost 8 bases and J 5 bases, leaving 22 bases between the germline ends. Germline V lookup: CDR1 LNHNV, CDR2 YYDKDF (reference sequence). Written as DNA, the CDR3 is TGTGCCACCGCTAATATCAGGGCGCTCGGGAACGAGCAGTACTTC. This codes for CATANIRALGNEQYF.

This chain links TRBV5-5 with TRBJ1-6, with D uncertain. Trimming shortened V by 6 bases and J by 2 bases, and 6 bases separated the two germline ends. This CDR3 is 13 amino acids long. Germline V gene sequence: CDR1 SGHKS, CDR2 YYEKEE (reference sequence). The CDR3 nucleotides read TGTGCCAGCACAGACACCTATAATTCACCCCTCCACTTT. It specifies CASTDTYNSPLHF.

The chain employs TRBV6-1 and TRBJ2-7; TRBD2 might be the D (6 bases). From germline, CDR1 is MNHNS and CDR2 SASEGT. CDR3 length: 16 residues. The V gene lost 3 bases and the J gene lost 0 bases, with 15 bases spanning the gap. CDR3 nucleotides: TGTGCCAGCAGTGATGAATTGGTAGCGGCCTCCTACGAGCAGTACTTC. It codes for CASSDELVAASYEQYF.

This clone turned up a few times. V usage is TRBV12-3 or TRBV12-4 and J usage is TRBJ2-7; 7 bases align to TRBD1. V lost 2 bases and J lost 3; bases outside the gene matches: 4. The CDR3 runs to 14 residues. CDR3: CASSLSRGLYEQYF. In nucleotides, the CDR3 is TGTGCCAGCAGTTTAAGTAGGGGGCTCTACGAGCAGTACTTC.

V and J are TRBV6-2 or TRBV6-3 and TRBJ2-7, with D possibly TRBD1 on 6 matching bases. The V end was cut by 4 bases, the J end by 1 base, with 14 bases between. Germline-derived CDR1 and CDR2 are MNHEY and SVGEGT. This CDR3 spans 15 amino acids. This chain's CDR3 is CASSSAQGSSYEQYF. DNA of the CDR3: TGTGCCAGCAGTTCGGCCCAGGGGTCTTCCTACGAGCAGTACTTC.

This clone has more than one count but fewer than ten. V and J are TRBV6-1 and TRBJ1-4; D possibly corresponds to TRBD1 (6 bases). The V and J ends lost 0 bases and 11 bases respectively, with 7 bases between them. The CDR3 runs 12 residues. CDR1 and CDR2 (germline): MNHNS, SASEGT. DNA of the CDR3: TGTGCCAGCAGTGAAGCAGGGGGGAAACTGTTTTTT. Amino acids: CASSEAGGKLFF.

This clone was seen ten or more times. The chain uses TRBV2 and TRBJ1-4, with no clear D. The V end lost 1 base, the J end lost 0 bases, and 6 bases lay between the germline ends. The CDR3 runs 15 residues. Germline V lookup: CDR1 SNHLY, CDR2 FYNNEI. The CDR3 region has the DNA TGTGCCAGCAGTGAAGGCAAGACAACTAATGAAAAACTGTTTTTT. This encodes CASSEGKTTNEKLFF.

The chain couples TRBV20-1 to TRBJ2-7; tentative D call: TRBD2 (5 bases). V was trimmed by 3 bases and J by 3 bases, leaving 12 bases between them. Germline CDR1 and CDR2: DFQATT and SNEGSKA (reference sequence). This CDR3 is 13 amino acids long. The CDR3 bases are TGCAGTGCTAGTGACCTAGCTGGCTACGAGCAGTACTTC. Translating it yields CSASDLAGYEQYF.

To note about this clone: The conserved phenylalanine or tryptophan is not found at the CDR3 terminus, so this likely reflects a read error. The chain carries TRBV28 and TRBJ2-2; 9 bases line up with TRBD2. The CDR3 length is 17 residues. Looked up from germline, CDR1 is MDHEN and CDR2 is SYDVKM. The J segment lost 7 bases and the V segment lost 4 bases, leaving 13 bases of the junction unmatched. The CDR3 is CASSSPRGRADSGELFS. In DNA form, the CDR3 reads TGTGCCAGCAGTTCCCCTCGCGGGAGGGCCGATAGCGGGGAGCTGTTTTCT.

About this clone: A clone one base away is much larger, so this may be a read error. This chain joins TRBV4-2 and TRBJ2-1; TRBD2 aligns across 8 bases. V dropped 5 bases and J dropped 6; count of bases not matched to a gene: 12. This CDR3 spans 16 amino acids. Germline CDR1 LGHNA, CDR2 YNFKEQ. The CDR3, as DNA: TGTGCCAGCAGCGATAAGAGCGGGAGTGTCGTCAATGAGCAGTTCTTC. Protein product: CASSDKSGSVVNEQFF.

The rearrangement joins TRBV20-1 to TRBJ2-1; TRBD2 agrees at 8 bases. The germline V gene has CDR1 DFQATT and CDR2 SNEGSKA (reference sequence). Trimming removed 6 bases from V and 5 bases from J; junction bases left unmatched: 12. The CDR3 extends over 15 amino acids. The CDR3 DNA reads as TGCAGTGCCAGATTAGCGGGAAGAGGGGACAATGAGCAGTTCTTC. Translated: CSARLAGRGDNEQFF.

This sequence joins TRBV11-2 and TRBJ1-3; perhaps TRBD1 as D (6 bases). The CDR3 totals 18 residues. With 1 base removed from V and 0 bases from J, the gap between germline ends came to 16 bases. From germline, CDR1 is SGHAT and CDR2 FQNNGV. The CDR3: CASSLVSQGFRSGNTIYF. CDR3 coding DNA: TGTGCCAGCAGCTTAGTTTCACAGGGCTTTCGCTCTGGAAACACCATATATTTT.

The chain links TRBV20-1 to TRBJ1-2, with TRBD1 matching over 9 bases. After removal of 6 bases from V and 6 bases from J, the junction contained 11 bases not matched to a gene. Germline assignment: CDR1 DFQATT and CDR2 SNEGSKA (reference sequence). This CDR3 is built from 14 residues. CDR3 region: CSAPPGTGIDGYTF. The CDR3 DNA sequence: TGCAGTGCGCCCCCCGGGACAGGGATTGATGGCTACACCTTC.

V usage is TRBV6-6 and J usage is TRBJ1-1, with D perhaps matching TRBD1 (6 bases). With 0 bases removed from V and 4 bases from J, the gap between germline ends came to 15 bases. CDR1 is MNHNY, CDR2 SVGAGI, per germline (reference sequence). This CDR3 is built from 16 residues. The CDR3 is CASSYSRAGAVTEAFF. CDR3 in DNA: TGTGCCAGCAGTTACTCTAGGGCAGGGGCGGTCACTGAAGCTTTCTTT.

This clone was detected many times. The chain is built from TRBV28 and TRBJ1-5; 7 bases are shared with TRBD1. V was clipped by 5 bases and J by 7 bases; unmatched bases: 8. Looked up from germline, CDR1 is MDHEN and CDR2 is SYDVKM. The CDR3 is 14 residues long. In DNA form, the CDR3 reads TGTGCCAGCAGTCGAGGACAGGCGTGGCAGCCCCAGCATTTT. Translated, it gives CASSRGQAWQPQHF. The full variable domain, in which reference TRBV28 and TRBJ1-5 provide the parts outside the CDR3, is DVKVTQSSRYLVKRTGEKVFLECVQDMDHENMFWYRQDPGLGLRLIYFSYDVKMKEKGDIPEGYSVSREKKERFSLILESASTNQTSMYLCASSRGQAWQPQHFGDGTRLSIL.

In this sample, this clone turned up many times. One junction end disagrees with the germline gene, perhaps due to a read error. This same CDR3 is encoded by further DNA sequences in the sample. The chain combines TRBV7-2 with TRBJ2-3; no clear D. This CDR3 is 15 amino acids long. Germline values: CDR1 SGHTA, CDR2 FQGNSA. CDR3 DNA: TGTGCCAGCAGCTTACGCCTAGTGGGCACAGATACGCAGTACTTT. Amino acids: CASSLRLVGTDTQYF. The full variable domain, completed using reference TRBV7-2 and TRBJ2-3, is GAGVSQSPSNKVTEKGKDVELRCDPISGHTALYWYRQSLGQGLEFLIYFQGNSAPDKSGLPSDRFSAERTGGSVSTLTIQRTQQEDSAVYLCASSLRLVGTDTQYFGPGTRLTVL.

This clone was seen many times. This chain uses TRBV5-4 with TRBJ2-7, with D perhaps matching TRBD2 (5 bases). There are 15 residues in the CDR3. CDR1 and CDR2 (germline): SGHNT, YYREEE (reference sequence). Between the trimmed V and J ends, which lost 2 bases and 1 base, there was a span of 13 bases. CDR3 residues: CASSLGWIASYEQYF. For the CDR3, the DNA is TGTGCCAGCAGCTTAGGATGGATAGCGTCCTACGAGCAGTACTTC.

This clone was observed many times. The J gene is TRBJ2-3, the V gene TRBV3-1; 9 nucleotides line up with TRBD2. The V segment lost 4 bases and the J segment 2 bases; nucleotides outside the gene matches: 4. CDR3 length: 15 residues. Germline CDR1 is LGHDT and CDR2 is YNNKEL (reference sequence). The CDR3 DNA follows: TGTGCCAGCAGCCTAGCGGGAGTTCTCACAGATACGCAGTATTTT. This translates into CASSLAGVLTDTQYF.

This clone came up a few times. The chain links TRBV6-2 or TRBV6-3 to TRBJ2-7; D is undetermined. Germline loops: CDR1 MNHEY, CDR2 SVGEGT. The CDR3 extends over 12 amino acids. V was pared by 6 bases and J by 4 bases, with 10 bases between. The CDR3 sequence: CASRTSDYEQYF. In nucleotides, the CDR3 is TGTGCCAGCAGGACCAGCGATTACGAGCAGTACTTC.

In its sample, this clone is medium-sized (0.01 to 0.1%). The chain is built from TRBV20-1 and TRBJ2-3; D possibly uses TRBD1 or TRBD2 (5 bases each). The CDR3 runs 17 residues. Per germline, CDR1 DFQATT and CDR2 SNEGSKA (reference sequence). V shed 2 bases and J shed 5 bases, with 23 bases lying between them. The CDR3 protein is CSARPPRVGRRRDTQYF. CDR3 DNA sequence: TGCAGTGCTAGACCTCCTAGAGTGGGACGCCGCAGAGATACGCAGTATTTT.

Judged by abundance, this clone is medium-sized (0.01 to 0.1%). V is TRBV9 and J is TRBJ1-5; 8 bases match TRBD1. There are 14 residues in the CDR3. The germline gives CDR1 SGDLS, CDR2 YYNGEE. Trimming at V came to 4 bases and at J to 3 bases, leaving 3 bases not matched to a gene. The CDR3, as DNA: TGTGCCAGCAGCTCACAGGGGGACAATCAGCCCCAGCATTTT. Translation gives CASSSQGDNQPQHF.

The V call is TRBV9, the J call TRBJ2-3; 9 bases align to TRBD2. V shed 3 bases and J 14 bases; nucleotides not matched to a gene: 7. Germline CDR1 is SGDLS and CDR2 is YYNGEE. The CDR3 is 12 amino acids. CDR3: CASSDSGSVLYF. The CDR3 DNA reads TGTGCCAGCAGCGATAGCGGGAGTGTACTGTATTTT.

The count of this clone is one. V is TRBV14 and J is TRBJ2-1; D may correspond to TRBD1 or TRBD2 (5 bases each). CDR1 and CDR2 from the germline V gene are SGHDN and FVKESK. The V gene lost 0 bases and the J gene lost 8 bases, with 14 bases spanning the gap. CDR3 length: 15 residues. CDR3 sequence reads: CASSQDPGRGHEQFF. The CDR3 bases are TGTGCCAGCAGCCAAGATCCGGGACGGGGACATGAGCAGTTCTTC.